The rows below give T cell receptor beta chains drawn from one sample of a study of cytomegalovirus exposure and HLA in healthy donors. Some clones are missing from TCRdb's copy, which holds only in-frame ones; the method was immunoSEQ multiplex PCR. The data hold 160,000 or so clones, with roughly 80% observed a single time. The sequencing input was PBMCs. The receptor source for this set is a man aged 25 to 45 in good health and CMV-seronegative. CDR3s include the opening cysteine and the closing phenylalanine or tryptophan. A D gene is named only where the DNA matches it firmly. Where a row states a size, it is once, few, many or the class of an expanded clone; other rows omit it.

j_call: TRBJ1-5
d_call: TRBD1
clone_size: -
v_call: TRBV7-2
cdr3_nt: TGTGCCAGCAGCTTAGTAGACTCAGGGGGCGCGGGACAGCCCCAGCATTTT
cdr3_aa: CASSLVDSGGAGQPQHF

j_call: TRBJ1-2
d_call: -
clone_size: -
v_call: TRBV30
cdr3_nt: TGTGCCTGGAGTCTCAGGGTGGGTGGACCCTATGGCTACACCTTC
cdr3_aa: CAWSLRVGGPYGYTF

j_call: TRBJ1-4
d_call: -
clone_size: few
v_call: TRBV5-1
cdr3_nt: TGCGCCAGCAGCCGGATAATCGGGGGTAATGAAAAACTGTTTTTT
cdr3_aa: CASSRIIGGNEKLFF

j_call: TRBJ2-7
d_call: -
clone_size: -
v_call: TRBV6-6
cdr3_nt: TGTGCCAGCAGTTACTCGGGCAGGGGTTACGACGAGCAGTACTTC
cdr3_aa: CASSYSGRGYDEQYF

j_call: TRBJ2-3
d_call: -
clone_size: -
v_call: TRBV5-6
cdr3_nt: TGTGCCAGCAGTTCCCGGGGGGCTAGCACAGATACGCAGTATTTT
cdr3_aa: CASSSRGASTDTQYF

j_call: TRBJ1-5
d_call: -
clone_size: -
v_call: TRBV5-1
cdr3_nt: TGCGCCAGCAGCTTACTCGGCGACAGGTCTCAGCCCCAGCATTTT
cdr3_aa: CASSLLGDRSQPQHF

j_call: TRBJ1-5
d_call: -
clone_size: -
v_call: TRBV7-2
cdr3_nt: TGTGCCAGCAGCTTAGCGGGAGGTGGGGTCGTTTTCAGTCAGCCCCAGCATTTT
cdr3_aa: CASSLAGGGVVFSQPQHF

j_call: TRBJ2-1
d_call: TRBD1
clone_size: -
v_call: TRBV7-3
cdr3_nt: TGTGCCAGCAGCCTCCAGGGGGGGACAGGGTCCGTGGATGAGCAGTTCTTC
cdr3_aa: CASSLQGGTGSVDEQFF

j_call: TRBJ2-7
d_call: -
clone_size: -
v_call: TRBV6-5
cdr3_nt: TGTGCCAGCCGGTCCGAGCCCTACGAGCAGTACTTC
cdr3_aa: CASRSEPYEQYF

j_call: TRBJ1-2
d_call: -
clone_size: -
v_call: TRBV28
cdr3_nt: TGTGCCAGCAGGATAGACAGCAACTATGGCTACACCTTC
cdr3_aa: CASRIDSNYGYTF

j_call: TRBJ1-4
d_call: -
clone_size: -
v_call: TRBV28
cdr3_nt: TGTGCCAGCAGTCAAAGACAGACAACTAATGAAAAACTGTTTTTT
cdr3_aa: CASSQRQTTNEKLFF

j_call: TRBJ1-1
d_call: -
clone_size: -
v_call: TRBV7-9
cdr3_nt: TGTGCCAGCAGCTTACCCCGGAACAGGGTAGGAAAAGACACTGAAGCTTTCTTT
cdr3_aa: CASSLPRNRVGKDTEAFF

j_call: TRBJ1-4
d_call: TRBD1
clone_size: -
v_call: TRBV5-1
cdr3_nt: TGCGCCAGCAGAGGACAGGGGAAGGGGCCTAATGAAAAACTGTTTTTT
cdr3_aa: CASRGQGKGPNEKLFF

j_call: TRBJ2-3
d_call: TRBD2
clone_size: -
v_call: TRBV6-5
cdr3_nt: TGTGCCAGCAGACTCGGACTAGAGAGAGATACGCAGTATTTT
cdr3_aa: CASRLGLERDTQYF

j_call: TRBJ1-4
d_call: -
clone_size: -
v_call: TRBV7-9
cdr3_nt: TGTGCCAGCAGCTTAGGTCCGCCTGAGGGTGAAAAACTGTTTTTT
cdr3_aa: CASSLGPPEGEKLFF

j_call: TRBJ1-5
d_call: -
clone_size: -
v_call: TRBV4-1
cdr3_nt: TGCGCCAGCAGCCAAGCTTCGGGGGATCAGCCCCAGCATTTT
cdr3_aa: CASSQASGDQPQHF

j_call: TRBJ2-2
d_call: -
clone_size: -
v_call: TRBV27
cdr3_nt: TGTGCCAGCAGTTTATCTTACTACGCGGTAGACACCGGGGAGCTGTTTTTT
cdr3_aa: CASSLSYYAVDTGELFF

j_call: TRBJ2-7
d_call: TRBD2
clone_size: -
v_call: TRBV5-4
cdr3_nt: TGTGCCAGCAGCTCCGGTGGGGGGGTCTCCTACGAGCAGTACTTC
cdr3_aa: CASSSGGGVSYEQYF

j_call: TRBJ1-5
d_call: -
clone_size: -
v_call: TRBV5-7
cdr3_nt: TGTGCCAGCAGCTTGGGGAGGGAGGGGCCCATGTTAGATCAGCCCCAGCATTTT
cdr3_aa: CASSLGREGPMLDQPQHF

j_call: TRBJ1-2
d_call: TRBD1
clone_size: -
v_call: TRBV28
cdr3_nt: TGTGCCAGTCTCAACCCGGACAGGGCCTATGGCTACACCTTC
cdr3_aa: CASLNPDRAYGYTF

j_call: TRBJ2-7
d_call: TRBD1
clone_size: -
v_call: TRBV6-5
cdr3_nt: TGTGCCAGCAGTTACTCCGGGACAGCACGTAACCAGTACTTC
cdr3_aa: CASSYSGTARNQYF

j_call: TRBJ1-1
d_call: -
clone_size: -
v_call: TRBV7-8
cdr3_nt: TGTGCCAGCTTCCCGACACAATCCCATGAAGCTTTCTTT
cdr3_aa: CASFPTQSHEAFF

j_call: TRBJ2-2
d_call: -
clone_size: few
v_call: TRBV4-1
cdr3_nt: TGCGCCAGCAGGAATCAGGGGAACACCGGGGAGCTGTTTTTT
cdr3_aa: CASRNQGNTGELFF

j_call: TRBJ2-1
d_call: TRBD2
clone_size: -
v_call: TRBV14
cdr3_nt: TGTGCCAGCAGCCAATACTGGGTTGCGGGGGGGCCGGGTGAGCAGTTCTTC
cdr3_aa: CASSQYWVAGGPGEQFF

j_call: TRBJ2-1
d_call: TRBD2
clone_size: -
v_call: TRBV28
cdr3_nt: TGTGCCAGCAGTTTAAACGGGGGGAACAATGAGCAGTTCTTC
cdr3_aa: CASSLNGGNNEQFF

j_call: TRBJ2-2
d_call: -
clone_size: -
v_call: TRBV7-8
cdr3_nt: TGTGCCAGCAGTTTCCCGCGTCCGGCAGACACTCCGACCGGGGAGCTGTTTTTT
cdr3_aa: CASSFPRPADTPTGELFF

j_call: TRBJ2-6
d_call: TRBD1
clone_size: -
v_call: TRBV7-3
cdr3_nt: TGTGCCAGCAGCTTGACAGGGACCGGGGCCAACGTCCTGACTTTC
cdr3_aa: CASSLTGTGANVLTF

j_call: TRBJ2-7
d_call: -
clone_size: -
v_call: TRBV4-3
cdr3_nt: TGCGCCAGCAGCCCCGGGACTCAATCCAACTCCTACGAGCAGTACTTC
cdr3_aa: CASSPGTQSNSYEQYF

j_call: TRBJ1-5
d_call: -
clone_size: -
v_call: TRBV5-8
cdr3_nt: TGTGCCAGCAGCTTGAAGGGGCTGCAAGGTCAGCCCCAGCATTTT
cdr3_aa: CASSLKGLQGQPQHF

j_call: TRBJ2-7
d_call: TRBD1
clone_size: -
v_call: TRBV29-1
cdr3_nt: TGCAGCGTGCTCCGGGACAGAAGCTCCTACGAGCAGTACTTC
cdr3_aa: CSVLRDRSSYEQYF

j_call: TRBJ2-5
d_call: TRBD1
clone_size: -
v_call: TRBV7-8
cdr3_nt: TGTGCCAGCAGCTCTTTACCCGGGACAGGGGGCTCGAGTGCCGGGCAGACCCAGTACTTC
cdr3_aa: CASSSLPGTGGSSAGQTQYF

j_call: TRBJ1-1
d_call: TRBD1
clone_size: -
v_call: TRBV28
cdr3_nt: TGTGCCAGCGGGACAGGGTGGACTGAAGCTTTCTTT
cdr3_aa: CASGTGWTEAFF

j_call: TRBJ1-6
d_call: -
clone_size: -
v_call: TRBV5-1
cdr3_nt: TGCGCCAGCAGCTTGGGACAGAAAAATTCACCCCTCCACTTT
cdr3_aa: CASSLGQKNSPLHF

j_call: TRBJ2-3
d_call: -
clone_size: -
v_call: TRBV14
cdr3_nt: TGTGCCAGCAGCCCTTTCCCCACAGATACGCAGTATTTT
cdr3_aa: CASSPFPTDTQYF

j_call: TRBJ1-1
d_call: -
clone_size: -
v_call: TRBV4-3
cdr3_nt: TGCGCCAGCAGCCGCGGATTACGCACTGAAGCTTTCTTT
cdr3_aa: CASSRGLRTEAFF

j_call: TRBJ2-7
d_call: TRBD1
clone_size: -
v_call: TRBV18
cdr3_nt: TGTGCCAGCTCACCCGCGAGGGGGCGGTCTACCTACGAGCAGTACTTC
cdr3_aa: CASSPARGRSTYEQYF

j_call: TRBJ2-4
d_call: -
clone_size: -
v_call: TRBV10-2
cdr3_nt: TGCGCCAGCAGTGTATTGGGGGCGGCCAAAAACATTCAGTACTTC
cdr3_aa: CASSVLGAAKNIQYF

j_call: TRBJ1-4
d_call: -
clone_size: -
v_call: TRBV2
cdr3_nt: TGTGCCAGGGGAGGGGTGAATTCTAATGAAAAACTGTTTTTT
cdr3_aa: CARGGVNSNEKLFF

j_call: TRBJ2-7
d_call: -
clone_size: -
v_call: TRBV18
cdr3_nt: TGTGCCAGCTCACCCGTGAGCTCCTACGAGCAGTACTTC
cdr3_aa: CASSPVSSYEQYF

j_call: TRBJ2-7
d_call: TRBD2
clone_size: -
v_call: TRBV7-8
cdr3_nt: TGTGCCAGCACCCTGGGGGGGGACGAGCAGTACTTC
cdr3_aa: CASTLGGDEQYF

j_call: TRBJ2-7
d_call: TRBD2
clone_size: -
v_call: TRBV30
cdr3_nt: TGTGCCTGGAATCTGGCGGGAGGGTACGAGCAGTACTTC
cdr3_aa: CAWNLAGGYEQYF

j_call: TRBJ2-1
d_call: -
clone_size: -
v_call: TRBV7-2
cdr3_nt: TGTGCCAGCAGCTTCCCCGGGAGCGCCACCTACAATGAGCAGTTCTTC
cdr3_aa: CASSFPGSATYNEQFF

j_call: TRBJ2-7
d_call: -
clone_size: few
v_call: TRBV5-1
cdr3_nt: TGCGCCAGCAGCACCGGGGCCTACGAGCAGTACTTC
cdr3_aa: CASSTGAYEQYF

j_call: TRBJ2-2
d_call: TRBD1
clone_size: -
v_call: TRBV5-4
cdr3_nt: TGTGCCAGCAGCTTGCTCTATCAGGGGGCGCCGACCGGGGAGCTGTTTTTT
cdr3_aa: CASSLLYQGAPTGELFF

j_call: TRBJ2-3
d_call: TRBD2
clone_size: -
v_call: TRBV9
cdr3_nt: TGTGCCAGCAGCGTAGGACTAGCGGGGGGACGGGGTGGAGATACGCAGTATTTT
cdr3_aa: CASSVGLAGGRGGDTQYF

j_call: TRBJ2-5
d_call: TRBD2
clone_size: -
v_call: TRBV30
cdr3_nt: TGTGCCTGGAGTGTACGGACTAGCGGAGGCGGATTATCTTGGAGGGAGACCCAGTACTTC
cdr3_aa: CAWSVRTSGGGLSWRETQYF

j_call: TRBJ2-5
d_call: TRBD2
clone_size: -
v_call: TRBV7-2
cdr3_nt: TGTGCCAGCAGCCCCAGCGGGAGCGTTAAAGAGACCCAGTACTTC
cdr3_aa: CASSPSGSVKETQYF

j_call: TRBJ2-7
d_call: TRBD1
clone_size: -
v_call: TRBV5-1
cdr3_nt: TGCGCCAGCACGGGATTGGGGACAGGGTCCTACGAGCAGTACTTC
cdr3_aa: CASTGLGTGSYEQYF

j_call: TRBJ2-5
d_call: TRBD2
clone_size: -
v_call: TRBV5-1
cdr3_nt: TGCGCCAGCAGCCCGTCGACTAGCGGGGTCCAAGAGACCCAGTACTTC
cdr3_aa: CASSPSTSGVQETQYF

j_call: TRBJ2-5
d_call: -
clone_size: few
v_call: TRBV9
cdr3_nt: TGTGCCAGCAGCGTAGGGGGTGGAGGTGTGGAGACCCAGTACTTC
cdr3_aa: CASSVGGGGVETQYF